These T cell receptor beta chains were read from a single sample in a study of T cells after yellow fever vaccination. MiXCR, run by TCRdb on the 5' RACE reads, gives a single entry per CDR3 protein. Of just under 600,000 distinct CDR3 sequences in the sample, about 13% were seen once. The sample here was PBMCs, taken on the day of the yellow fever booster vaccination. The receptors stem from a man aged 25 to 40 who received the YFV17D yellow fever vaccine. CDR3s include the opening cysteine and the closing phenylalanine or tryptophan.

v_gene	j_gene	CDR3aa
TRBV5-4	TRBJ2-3	CASSTGGLTDTQYF
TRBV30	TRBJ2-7	CAWKTTGGPHEQYF
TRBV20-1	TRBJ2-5	CSVNSGEETQYF
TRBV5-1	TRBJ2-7	CASSLGHPTGYEQYF
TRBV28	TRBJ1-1	CASRRQDMNTEAFF
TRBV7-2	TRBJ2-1	CASGLQRTSTGYNEQFF
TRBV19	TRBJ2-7	CASSIDRSRTHEQYF
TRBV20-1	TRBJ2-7	CSARDFRANYEQYF
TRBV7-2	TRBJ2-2	CASSLRKTGELFF
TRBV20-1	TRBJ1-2	CSAAGSGGYGYTF
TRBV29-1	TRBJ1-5	CSVATGVGEPQHF
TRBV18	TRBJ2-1	CASSPPSSRVPQFF
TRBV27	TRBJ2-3	CASRVYAIATDTQYF
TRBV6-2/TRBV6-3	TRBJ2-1	CASSFAGSGEQFF
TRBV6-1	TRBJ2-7	CASSEALAGGYEQYF
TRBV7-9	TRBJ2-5	CASSASSGRAEETQYF
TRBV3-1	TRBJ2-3	CASSQRDLAGATQYF
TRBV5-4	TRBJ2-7	CASSASGTGPYEQYF
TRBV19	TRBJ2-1	CASSPSAAGVDEQFF
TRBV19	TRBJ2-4	CASSTTNSRQGIAKNIQYF
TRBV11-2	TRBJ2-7	CASRKMAQISYEQYF
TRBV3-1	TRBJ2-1	CASSLTGTSGRSSYNEQFF
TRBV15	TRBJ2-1	CATSRDRVKGEGEQFF
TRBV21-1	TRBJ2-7	CASSTWGRTSYEQYF
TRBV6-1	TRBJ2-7	CASSRPGLGEQYF
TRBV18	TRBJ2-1	CASSPPTTSGRANEQFF
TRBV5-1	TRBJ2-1	CASASTGGEQFF
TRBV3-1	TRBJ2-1	CASSQEGTIQFF
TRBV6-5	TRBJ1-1	CASSYSGWNTEAFF
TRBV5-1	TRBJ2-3	CASSLGSSRDTQYF
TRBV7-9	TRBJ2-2	CASSLALEGELFF
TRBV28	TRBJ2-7	CASLSAGVYEQYF
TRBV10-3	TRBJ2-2	CAIPGALSNTGELFF
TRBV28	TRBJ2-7	CASSTPGAGFYEQYF
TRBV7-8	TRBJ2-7	CASRFGGTYEQYF
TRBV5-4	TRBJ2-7	CASSRQADSYEQYF
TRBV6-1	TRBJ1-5	CASSMSGGHQPQHF
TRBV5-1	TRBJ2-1	CASSLDGQPQFF
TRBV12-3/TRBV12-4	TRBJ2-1	CASSPLGQGNRNEQFF
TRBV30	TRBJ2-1	CAWVGLSGESYNEQFF
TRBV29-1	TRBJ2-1	CSAEETSYNEQFF
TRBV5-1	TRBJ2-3	CASSPAGLFTDTQYF
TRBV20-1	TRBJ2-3	CSARGGPSVYTQYF
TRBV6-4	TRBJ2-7	CASSVVWRNYYEQYF
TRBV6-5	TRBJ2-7	CASSYSGGRTYEQYF
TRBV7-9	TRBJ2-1	CASSANRGSYNEQFF
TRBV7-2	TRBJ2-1	CASRVGGTSYNEQFF
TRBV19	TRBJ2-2	CASRVYLGTGELFF
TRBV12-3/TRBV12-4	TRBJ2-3	CASSWGLADTQYF
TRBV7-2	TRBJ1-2	CASSLAPGGGGYTF
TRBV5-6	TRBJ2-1	CASSRDRGIEQFF
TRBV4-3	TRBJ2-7	CASSQEGLAGFYEQYF
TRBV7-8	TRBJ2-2	CASSLLRGSTGELFF